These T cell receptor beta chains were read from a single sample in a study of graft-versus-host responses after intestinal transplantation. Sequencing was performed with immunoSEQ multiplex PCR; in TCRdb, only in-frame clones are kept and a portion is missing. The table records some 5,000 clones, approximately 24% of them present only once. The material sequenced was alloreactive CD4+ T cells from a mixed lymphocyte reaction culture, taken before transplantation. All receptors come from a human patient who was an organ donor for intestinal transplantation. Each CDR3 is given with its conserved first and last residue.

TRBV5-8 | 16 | CASSPPPRVHNSPLHF
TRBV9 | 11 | CASSPGGEQYF
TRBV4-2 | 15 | CASSQDAASTDTQYF
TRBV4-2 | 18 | CASSQDQLAGQFYQPQHF
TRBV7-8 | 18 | CASSLVSVPGQYSYEQYF
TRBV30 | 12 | CAWSGGNQPQHF
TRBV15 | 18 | CATSRDPMTRDRSYEQYF
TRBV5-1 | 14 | CASSPWTSSYEQYF
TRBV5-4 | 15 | CASIKARTSDGEQYF
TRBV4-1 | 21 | CASSQGIPTKKKRGGPNEQFF
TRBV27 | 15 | CASSFLAGPANEQFF
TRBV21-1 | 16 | CARDLRKTGLLQPQHF
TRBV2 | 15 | CASSLYRVSYNEQFF
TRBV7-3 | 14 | CASSLALARREQYF
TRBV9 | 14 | CASSVYGGVDTQYF
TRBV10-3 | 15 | CAISESLAGGHEQYF
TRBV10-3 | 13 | CAIKQGPDYEQYF
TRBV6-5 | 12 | CASTKGGHGYTF
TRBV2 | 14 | CASSEQTGGIEAFF
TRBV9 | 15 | CASSVGTPTYNEQFF
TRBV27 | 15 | CASSPQRGRGYGYTF
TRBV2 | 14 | CASERGGHQETQYF